Listed below are T cell receptor beta chains from one sample, sequenced in a study of T cell responses to AZD1222 COVID-19 vaccine. Sequenced by immunoSEQ multiplex PCR; TCRdb stores in-frame clones only, minus some. This table holds fewer than 150,000 clones, approximately 90% found once. The material sequenced was peripheral blood, taken on day 0 of AZD1222 vaccination. The receptors shown here come from an adult in good health. CDR3s include the opening cysteine and the closing phenylalanine or tryptophan. A D gene is named only where the DNA matches it firmly. Clone size is not always given. Where it is, it says once, few, many or a class for expanded clones.

CDR3 DNA: TGCGCCAGCAGCCCCAGACAGGGCGGACCGTACAATGAGCAGTTCTTC
CDR3 protein: CASSPRQGGPYNEQFF
V gene: TRBV5-1
D gene: TRBD1
CDR3 length: 16
J gene: TRBJ2-1
clone size: -

CDR3 DNA: TGTGCCAGCAGCGGGAACCTAGCGGCATACAATGAGCAGTTCTTC
CDR3 protein: CASSGNLAAYNEQFF
V gene: TRBV11-2
D gene: TRBD2
CDR3 length: 15
J gene: TRBJ2-1
clone size: -

CDR3 DNA: TGCGCCAGCAGTCGACAGGGACACACTGAAGCTTTCTTT
CDR3 protein: CASSRQGHTEAFF
V gene: TRBV4-3
D gene: TRBD1
CDR3 length: 13
J gene: TRBJ1-1
clone size: few

CDR3 DNA: TGTGCCAGCAGTTTTGGGACGTTTCAGCCCCAGCATTTT
CDR3 protein: CASSFGTFQPQHF
V gene: TRBV12-3/TRBV12-4
D gene: -
CDR3 length: 13
J gene: TRBJ1-5
clone size: once

CDR3 DNA: TGTGCCAGCAGTAGGGACACTTACTATGGCTACACCTTC
CDR3 protein: CASSRDTYYGYTF
V gene: TRBV12-3/TRBV12-4
D gene: -
CDR3 length: 13
J gene: TRBJ1-2
clone size: -

CDR3 DNA: TGTGCCAGCACACCCAGGGGGTTATTGGAGACCCAGTACTTC
CDR3 protein: CASTPRGLLETQYF
V gene: TRBV25-1
D gene: TRBD1
CDR3 length: 14
J gene: TRBJ2-5
clone size: -

CDR3 DNA: TGTGCCAGCTCAACCGGGACAGGGGTAGGACAGCCCCAGCATTTT
CDR3 protein: CASSTGTGVGQPQHF
V gene: TRBV18
D gene: TRBD1
CDR3 length: 15
J gene: TRBJ1-5
clone size: -

CDR3 DNA: TGCGCCAGCAGCCAAGATGGTCACGGGAAAGAGACCCAGTACTTC
CDR3 protein: CASSQDGHGKETQYF
V gene: TRBV4-1
D gene: -
CDR3 length: 15
J gene: TRBJ2-5
clone size: -

CDR3 DNA: TGCGCCAGCAGCCCCGACAAGATTGGCTACGAGCAGTACTTC
CDR3 protein: CASSPDKIGYEQYF
V gene: TRBV4-1
D gene: -
CDR3 length: 14
J gene: TRBJ2-7
clone size: -

CDR3 DNA: TGTGCTAGTGGTTTGGGGGTAGCCACTGAAGCTTTCTTT
CDR3 protein: CASGLGVATEAFF
V gene: TRBV12-5
D gene: -
CDR3 length: 13
J gene: TRBJ1-1
clone size: -

CDR3 DNA: TGTGCCAGCAGCTTACTACAGGGGGGAGATACGCAGTATTTT
CDR3 protein: CASSLLQGGDTQYF
V gene: TRBV11-3
D gene: TRBD1
CDR3 length: 14
J gene: TRBJ2-3
clone size: -

CDR3 DNA: TGTGCCACCAGTGAAGACAATCGCCGCCTGGGTGGCTACACCTTC
CDR3 protein: CATSEDNRRLGGYTF
V gene: TRBV24-1
D gene: -
CDR3 length: 15
J gene: TRBJ1-2
clone size: -

CDR3 DNA: TGTGCCAGCAGTGTTGACAGAACAACTAATGAAAAACTGTTTTTT
CDR3 protein: CASSVDRTTNEKLFF
V gene: TRBV2
D gene: -
CDR3 length: 15
J gene: TRBJ1-4
clone size: -

CDR3 DNA: TGTGCCAGCAGCTTGGGACTAGCGGACGCCTACGAGCAGTACTTC
CDR3 protein: CASSLGLADAYEQYF
V gene: TRBV5-4
D gene: TRBD2
CDR3 length: 15
J gene: TRBJ2-7
clone size: -

CDR3 DNA: TGTGCCAGCAGGAACGGACCAAACGAGCAGTACTTC
CDR3 protein: CASRNGPNEQYF
V gene: TRBV27
D gene: -
CDR3 length: 12
J gene: TRBJ2-7
clone size: -

CDR3 DNA: TGCGCCAGCAGCCAAGATAGCGGGAGCTCCTACAATGAGCAGTTCTTC
CDR3 protein: CASSQDSGSSYNEQFF
V gene: TRBV4-3
D gene: TRBD2
CDR3 length: 16
J gene: TRBJ2-1
clone size: -

CDR3 DNA: TGTGCCAGTAGTATAAGGGGCGTAGGCTTTGGCTACACCTTC
CDR3 protein: CASSIRGVGFGYTF
V gene: TRBV19
D gene: -
CDR3 length: 14
J gene: TRBJ1-2
clone size: -

CDR3 DNA: TGTGCCAGCAGTTTATGGGGGTCCGAGCAGTACTTC
CDR3 protein: CASSLWGSEQYF
V gene: TRBV27
D gene: -
CDR3 length: 12
J gene: TRBJ2-7
clone size: -

CDR3 DNA: TGTGCCAGCAAGGGACAGCGAAACACCGGGGAGCTGTTTTTT
CDR3 protein: CASKGQRNTGELFF
V gene: TRBV2
D gene: TRBD1
CDR3 length: 14
J gene: TRBJ2-2
clone size: once

CDR3 DNA: TGCGCCAGCAGCGCCAGGGCAAGCACAGATACGCAGTATTTT
CDR3 protein: CASSARASTDTQYF
V gene: TRBV5-1
D gene: -
CDR3 length: 14
J gene: TRBJ2-3
clone size: -

CDR3 DNA: TGCGCCAGCAGTGGAGGCTATGGCTACACCTTC
CDR3 protein: CASSGGYGYTF
V gene: TRBV10-1
D gene: -
CDR3 length: 11
J gene: TRBJ1-2
clone size: once

CDR3 DNA: TGCGCCAGCAGCCTGAGACAGACAGGGGGGAGGAATTCACCCCTCCACTTT
CDR3 protein: CASSLRQTGGRNSPLHF
V gene: TRBV23-1
D gene: TRBD1
CDR3 length: 17
J gene: TRBJ1-6
clone size: -

CDR3 DNA: TGTGCCAGCAGCCCTTCCGGGACTCCCACAGATACGCAGTATTTT
CDR3 protein: CASSPSGTPTDTQYF
V gene: TRBV5-6
D gene: -
CDR3 length: 15
J gene: TRBJ2-3
clone size: -

CDR3 DNA: TGTGCCAGCAGTCCGCGTAGGACAGGCATGGGCTACACCTTC
CDR3 protein: CASSPRRTGMGYTF
V gene: TRBV6-2/TRBV6-3
D gene: TRBD1
CDR3 length: 14
J gene: TRBJ1-2
clone size: once

CDR3 DNA: TGTGCCAGCAGCTTAGTTGAGTCCAAAGCTGGAGCTTTCTTT
CDR3 protein: CASSLVESKAGAFF
V gene: TRBV7-8
D gene: -
CDR3 length: 14
J gene: TRBJ1-1
clone size: -

CDR3 DNA: TGTGCCAGCAGCCGGGACAGACAAGAGACCCAGTACTTC
CDR3 protein: CASSRDRQETQYF
V gene: TRBV3-1/TRBV3-2
D gene: TRBD1
CDR3 length: 13
J gene: TRBJ2-5
clone size: -

CDR3 DNA: TGTGCCAGCAGCGATGGGGCTACTGGTCATCCCAATGAGCAGTTCTTC
CDR3 protein: CASSDGATGHPNEQFF
V gene: TRBV6-4
D gene: -
CDR3 length: 16
J gene: TRBJ2-1
clone size: few

CDR3 DNA: TGTGCCAGCAGCGTAGACCTAGCGGGAGCCCAAGAGACCCAGTACTTC
CDR3 protein: CASSVDLAGAQETQYF
V gene: TRBV9
D gene: TRBD2
CDR3 length: 16
J gene: TRBJ2-5
clone size: -

CDR3 DNA: TGTGCCAGCAGTGCGCGGACAGGGTACGAGCAGTACTTC
CDR3 protein: CASSARTGYEQYF
V gene: TRBV27
D gene: TRBD1
CDR3 length: 13
J gene: TRBJ2-7
clone size: once

CDR3 DNA: TGTGCCAGTAGTATGATCACGAACACCGGGGAGCTGTTTTTT
CDR3 protein: CASSMITNTGELFF
V gene: TRBV19
D gene: -
CDR3 length: 14
J gene: TRBJ2-2
clone size: -

CDR3 DNA: TGTGCCAGTAATTACGGGGGGAACACTGAAGCTTTCTTT
CDR3 protein: CASNYGGNTEAFF
V gene: TRBV19
D gene: -
CDR3 length: 13
J gene: TRBJ1-1
clone size: -

CDR3 DNA: TGTGCCAGCAGTCCCAATCCGGGACAGGGTCAAGAGACCCAGTACTTC
CDR3 protein: CASSPNPGQGQETQYF
V gene: TRBV28
D gene: TRBD1
CDR3 length: 16
J gene: TRBJ2-5
clone size: once

CDR3 DNA: TGTGCCAGCAGTCAGGACAGGGCCCGCGTCGCTGAAGCTTTCTTT
CDR3 protein: CASSQDRARVAEAFF
V gene: TRBV7-2
D gene: TRBD1
CDR3 length: 15
J gene: TRBJ1-1
clone size: -

CDR3 DNA: TGTGCCAGCAGCCACCCGGTAGGGGGGGTGGCTTTCTTT
CDR3 protein: CASSHPVGGVAFF
V gene: TRBV7-9
D gene: -
CDR3 length: 13
J gene: TRBJ1-1
clone size: -

CDR3 DNA: TGTGCCTGGAGTAGAGGGACAGGGGTCGTCGTGGGCTATGGCTACACCTTC
CDR3 protein: CAWSRGTGVVVGYGYTF
V gene: TRBV30
D gene: TRBD1
CDR3 length: 17
J gene: TRBJ1-2
clone size: -

CDR3 DNA: TGTGCCAGCAGCTTCCCCAATGAGCAGTTCTTC
CDR3 protein: CASSFPNEQFF
V gene: TRBV7-2
D gene: -
CDR3 length: 11
J gene: TRBJ2-1
clone size: -

CDR3 DNA: TGTGCCAGCAGCTCCGGGGTGAACACTGAAGCTTTCTTT
CDR3 protein: CASSSGVNTEAFF
V gene: TRBV7-8
D gene: -
CDR3 length: 13
J gene: TRBJ1-1
clone size: -

CDR3 DNA: TGTGCTAGCAGCTTGGGTAGCGGGGGCACAGATACGCAGTATTTT
CDR3 protein: CASSLGSGGTDTQYF
V gene: TRBV7-7
D gene: TRBD2
CDR3 length: 15
J gene: TRBJ2-3
clone size: -